These T cell receptor beta chains were read from a single sample in a study of blood T cell repertoires in COVID-19. Some clones are missing from TCRdb's copy, which holds only in-frame ones; the method was immunoSEQ multiplex PCR. The top ten hold about 10% of the sample, which has some 100,000 clones, around 81% seen once. Material: peripheral blood. The receptors derive from a human donor in a cohort sampled during active COVID-19. The CDR3 runs from the conserved cysteine through the conserved F or W. Fields, in order: clone size, D gene, J gene, V gene, CDR3 length, CDR3 protein, CDR3 DNA. D genes are given only for firm matches. Only some rows state a clone size, as once, few, many or a class for expanded clones.

NA TRBD1 TRBJ2-7 TRBV7-9 15 CASSLMTGSAYEQYF TGTGCCAGCAGCCTAATGACAGGGAGCGCCTACGAGCAGTACTTC
NA NA TRBJ1-5 TRBV3-1/TRBV3-2 15 CASSQGIGGNQPQHF TGTGCCAGCAGCCAAGGTATAGGGGGTAATCAGCCCCAGCATTTT
NA NA TRBJ1-2 TRBV3-1/TRBV3-2 13 CASSPTQYYGYTF TGTGCCAGCAGCCCCACACAGTACTATGGCTACACCTTC
NA TRBD1 TRBJ1-1 TRBV5-1 13 CASSNQGGTEAFF TGCGCCAGCAGCAATCAGGGGGGCACTGAAGCTTTCTTT
NA TRBD2 TRBJ2-1 TRBV7-2 14 CASSLRSSGGFQFF TGTGCCAGCAGTCTACGATCTAGCGGGGGTTTCCAGTTCTTC
once TRBD1 TRBJ1-1 TRBV9 17 CASSDQIRQGMNTEAFF TGTGCCAGCAGCGACCAAATCCGACAGGGGATGAACACTGAAGCTTTCTTT
NA NA TRBJ2-5 TRBV2 13 CNTAPTRQETQYF TGTAATACCGCCCCGACTAGGCAAGAGACCCAGTACTTC
NA NA TRBJ2-7 TRBV11-3 14 CASSFAGASYEQYF TGTGCCAGCAGCTTTGCGGGGGCGTCCTACGAGCAGTACTTC
NA TRBD2 TRBJ2-2 TRBV7-8 18 CASSSGLAGLSNTGELFF TGTGCCAGCAGCTCGGGACTAGCGGGGCTATCGAACACCGGGGAGCTGTTTTTT
few TRBD1 TRBJ2-3 TRBV2 18 CASTRQGIFLRVTDTQYF TGTGCCAGCACTCGACAGGGTATATTCCTTAGAGTCACAGATACGCAGTATTTT
NA TRBD1 TRBJ1-4 TRBV25-1 16 CASSDSTGGTGEKLFF TGTGCCAGCAGTGATTCGACAGGGGGAACTGGGGAAAAACTGTTTTTT
NA NA TRBJ1-1 TRBV7-8 15 CASSLSSLLNTEAFF TGTGCCAGCAGCTTATCTAGCCTGCTGAACACTGAAGCTTTCTTT
NA NA TRBJ2-2 TRBV7-2 15 CASSRDVTNTGELFF TGTGCCAGCAGCCGCGATGTAACGAACACCGGGGAGCTGTTTTTT
NA TRBD2 TRBJ2-7 TRBV19 14 CASSGLAGTYEQYF TGTGCCAGTAGTGGACTAGCGGGGACCTACGAGCAGTACTTC
NA TRBD1 TRBJ2-1 TRBV10-3 12 CAISDRQGEQFF TGTGCCATCAGTGACCGACAGGGTGAGCAGTTCTTC
NA TRBD1 TRBJ2-7 TRBV7-2 14 CASSMGTGKYEQYF TGTGCCAGCAGCATGGGGACAGGGAAGTACGAGCAGTACTTC
NA TRBD1 TRBJ1-1 TRBV18 14 CASSRGQGYTEAFF TGTGCCAGCTCGCGGGGACAGGGGTACACTGAAGCTTTCTTT
NA NA TRBJ1-5 TRBV5-6 13 CASSSARTSSQHF TGTGCCAGCAGCTCAGCTCGGACTTCGTCCCAGCATTTT
NA TRBD2 TRBJ2-2 TRBV9 19 CASSAQTPSGGGNTGELFF TGTGCCAGCAGCGCCCAGACCCCTAGCGGGGGTGGGAACACCGGGGAGCTGTTTTTT
few TRBD1 TRBJ2-3 TRBV5-6 15 CASSSNRGRRDTQYF TGTGCCAGCAGCTCTAACAGGGGGCGCCGAGATACGCAGTATTTT
NA NA TRBJ2-2 TRBV7-2 13 CASSRLSGGELFF TGTGCCAGCAGCCGTTTATCGGGCGGGGAGCTGTTTTTT
few NA TRBJ1-5 TRBV6-2/TRBV6-3 12 CASSQQGHGQHF TGTGCCAGCAGCCAACAGGGTCACGGCCAGCATTTT
once TRBD1 TRBJ2-1 TRBV19 14 CASSIGQGGDEQFF TGTGCCAGTAGTATCGGACAGGGTGGCGATGAGCAGTTCTTC
NA NA TRBJ2-1 TRBV4-1 15 CASSQDTILNNEQFF TGCGCCAGCAGCCAGGACACGATCCTTAACAATGAGCAGTTCTTC